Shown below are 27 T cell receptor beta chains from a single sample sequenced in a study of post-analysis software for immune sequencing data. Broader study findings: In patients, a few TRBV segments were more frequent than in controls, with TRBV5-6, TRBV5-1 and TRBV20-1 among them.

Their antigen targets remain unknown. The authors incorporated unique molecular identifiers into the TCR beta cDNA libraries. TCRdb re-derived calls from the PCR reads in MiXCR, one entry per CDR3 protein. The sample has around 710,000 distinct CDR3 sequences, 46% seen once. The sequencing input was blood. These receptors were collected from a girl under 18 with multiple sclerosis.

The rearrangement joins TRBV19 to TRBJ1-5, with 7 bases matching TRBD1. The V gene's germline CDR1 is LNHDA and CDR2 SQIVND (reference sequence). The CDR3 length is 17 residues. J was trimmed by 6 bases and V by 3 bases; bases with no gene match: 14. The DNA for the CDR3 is TGTGCCAGTAGTATTCCACGACAGGGATCTAAAGGTCAGCCCCAGCATTTT. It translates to CASSIPRQGSKGQPQHF.

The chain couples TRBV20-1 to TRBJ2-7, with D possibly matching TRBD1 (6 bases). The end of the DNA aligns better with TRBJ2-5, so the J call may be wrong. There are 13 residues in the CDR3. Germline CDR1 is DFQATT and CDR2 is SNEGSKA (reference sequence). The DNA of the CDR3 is TGCAGTGCTGCACAGACAGGCCAAGAGACCCAGTACTTC. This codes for CSAAQTGQETQYF.

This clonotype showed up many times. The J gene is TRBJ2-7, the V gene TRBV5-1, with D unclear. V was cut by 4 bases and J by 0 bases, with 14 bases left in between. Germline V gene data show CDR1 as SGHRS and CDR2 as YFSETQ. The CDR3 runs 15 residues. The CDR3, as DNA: TGCGCCAGCAGCACTGATCTCACCCCCTCCTACGAGCAGTACTTC. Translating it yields CASSTDLTPSYEQYF.

The CDR3 DNA is TGCGCCAGCATCGGACAGGGAGACTACGAGCAGTACGTC. As protein: CASIGQGDYEQYV. The chain carries TRBV5-1 and TRBJ2-7, with 8 bases fitting TRBD1. With 6 bases clipped from V and 3 bases from J, the junction kept 5 bases outside the gene matches. CDR1 and CDR2 from the germline V gene are SGHRS and YFSETQ. This CDR3 is 13 amino acids long.

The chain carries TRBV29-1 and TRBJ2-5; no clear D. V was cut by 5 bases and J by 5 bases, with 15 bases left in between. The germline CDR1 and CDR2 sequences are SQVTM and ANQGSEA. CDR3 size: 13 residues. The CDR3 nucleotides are TGCAGCGTTCTCATCCTTGCCTCGGAGACCCAGTACTTC. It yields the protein CSVLILASETQYF.

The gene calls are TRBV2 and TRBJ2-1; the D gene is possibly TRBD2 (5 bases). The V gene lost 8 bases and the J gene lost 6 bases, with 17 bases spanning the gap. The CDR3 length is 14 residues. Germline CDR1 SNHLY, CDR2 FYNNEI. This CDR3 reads CASGNADLLNEQFF. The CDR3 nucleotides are TGTGCCAGCGGGAATGCGGACTTACTCAATGAGCAGTTCTTC.

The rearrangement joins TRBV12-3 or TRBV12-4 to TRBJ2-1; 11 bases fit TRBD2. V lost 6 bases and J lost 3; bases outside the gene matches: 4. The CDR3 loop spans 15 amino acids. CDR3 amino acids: CASSLSGRDYNEQFF. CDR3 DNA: TGTGCCAGCAGCCTTAGCGGGAGGGACTACAATGAGCAGTTCTTC.

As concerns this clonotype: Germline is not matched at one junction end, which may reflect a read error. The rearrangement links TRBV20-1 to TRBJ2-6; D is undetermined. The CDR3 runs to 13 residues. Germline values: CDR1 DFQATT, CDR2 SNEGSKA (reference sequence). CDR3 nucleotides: TGCAATGCTGATTTCTCTGGGGCCAACGTCCTGACTTTC. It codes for CNADFSGANVLTF.

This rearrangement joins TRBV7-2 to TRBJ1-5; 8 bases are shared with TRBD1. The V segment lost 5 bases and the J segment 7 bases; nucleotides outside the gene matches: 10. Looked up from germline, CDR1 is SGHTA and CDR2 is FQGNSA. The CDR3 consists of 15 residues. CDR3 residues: CASSHWVSGGQPQHF. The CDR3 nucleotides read TGTGCCAGCAGCCATTGGGTGTCAGGGGGCCAGCCCCAGCATTTT.

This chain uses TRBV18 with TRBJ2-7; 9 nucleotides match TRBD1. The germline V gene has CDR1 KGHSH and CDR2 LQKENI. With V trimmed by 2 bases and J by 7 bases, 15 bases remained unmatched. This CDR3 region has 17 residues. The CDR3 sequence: CASSPSGQGIALGEQYF. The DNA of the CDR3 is TGTGCCAGCTCACCATCGGGACAGGGTATTGCCCTGGGGGAGCAGTACTTC.

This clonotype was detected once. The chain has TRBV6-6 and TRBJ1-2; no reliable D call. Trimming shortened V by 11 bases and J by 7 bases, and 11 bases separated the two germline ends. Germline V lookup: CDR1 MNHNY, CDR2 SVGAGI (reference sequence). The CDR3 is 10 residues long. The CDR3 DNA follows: TGTGCCGCCTACAGAGGTGGCTACACCTTC. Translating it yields CAAYRGGYTF.

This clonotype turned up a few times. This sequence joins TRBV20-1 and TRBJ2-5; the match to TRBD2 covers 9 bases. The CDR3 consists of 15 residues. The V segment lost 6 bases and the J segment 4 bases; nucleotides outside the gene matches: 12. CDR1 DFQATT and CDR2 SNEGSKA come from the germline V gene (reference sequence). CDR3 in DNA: TGCAGTGCCCCGCCTTCGGCGGGAGGGAGAGAGACCCAGTACTTC. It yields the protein CSAPPSAGGRETQYF.

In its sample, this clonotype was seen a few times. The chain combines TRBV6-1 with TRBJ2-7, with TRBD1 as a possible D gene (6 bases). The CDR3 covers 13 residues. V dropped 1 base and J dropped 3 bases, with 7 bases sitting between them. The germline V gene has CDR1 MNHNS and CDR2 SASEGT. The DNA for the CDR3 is TGTGCCAGCAGTGAAGGGGACAACTACGAGCAGTACTTC. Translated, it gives CASSEGDNYEQYF.

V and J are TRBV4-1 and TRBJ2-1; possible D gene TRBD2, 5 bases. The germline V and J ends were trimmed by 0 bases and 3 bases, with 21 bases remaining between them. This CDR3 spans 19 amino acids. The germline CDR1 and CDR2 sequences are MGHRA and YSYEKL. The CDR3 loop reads CASSQERDFTGPLYNEQFF. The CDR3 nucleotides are TGCGCCAGCAGCCAAGAGAGGGATTTCACGGGTCCCCTCTACAATGAGCAGTTCTTC.

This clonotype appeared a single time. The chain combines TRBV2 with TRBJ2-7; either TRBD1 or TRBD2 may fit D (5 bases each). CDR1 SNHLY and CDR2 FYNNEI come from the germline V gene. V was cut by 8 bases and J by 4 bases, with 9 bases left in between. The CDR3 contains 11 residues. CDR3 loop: CASWDGYEQYF. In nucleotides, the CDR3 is TGTGCCAGCTGGGACGGATACGAGCAGTACTTC.

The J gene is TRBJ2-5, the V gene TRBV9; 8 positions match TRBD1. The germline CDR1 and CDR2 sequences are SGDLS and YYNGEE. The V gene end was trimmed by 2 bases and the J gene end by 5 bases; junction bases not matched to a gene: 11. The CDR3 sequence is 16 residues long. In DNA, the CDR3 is TGTGCCAGCAGCGTTGGCCGACAGGGGCGCAGTGAGACCCAGTACTTC. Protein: CASSVGRQGRSETQYF.

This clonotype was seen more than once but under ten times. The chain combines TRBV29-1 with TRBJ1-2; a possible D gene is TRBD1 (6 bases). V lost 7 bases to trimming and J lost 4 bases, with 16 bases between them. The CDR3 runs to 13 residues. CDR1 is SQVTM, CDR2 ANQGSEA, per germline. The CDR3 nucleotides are TGCAGCGCTTACGTACAGGGCTCCTATGGCTACACCTTC. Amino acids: CSAYVQGSYGYTF.

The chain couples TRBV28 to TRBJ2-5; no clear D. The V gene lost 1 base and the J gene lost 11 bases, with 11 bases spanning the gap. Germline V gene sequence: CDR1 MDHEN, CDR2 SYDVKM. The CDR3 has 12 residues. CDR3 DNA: TGTGCCAGCAGTTTATTCCCGGGTGAGCAGTACTTC. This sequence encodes CASSLFPGEQYF.

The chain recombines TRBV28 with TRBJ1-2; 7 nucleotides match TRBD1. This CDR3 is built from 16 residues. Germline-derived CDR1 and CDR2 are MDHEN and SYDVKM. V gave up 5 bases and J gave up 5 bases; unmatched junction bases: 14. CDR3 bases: TGTGCCAGCAGTGATCTACAGGGGTGGAGGCCATATGGCTACACCTTC. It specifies CASSDLQGWRPYGYTF.

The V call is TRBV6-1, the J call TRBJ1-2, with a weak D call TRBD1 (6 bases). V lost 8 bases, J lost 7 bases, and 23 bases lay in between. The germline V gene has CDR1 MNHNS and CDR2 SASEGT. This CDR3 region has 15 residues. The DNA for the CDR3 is TGTGCCAGCTGGAACAGGGTCGGGTCGCCTTCTGGCTACACCTTC. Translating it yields CASWNRVGSPSGYTF.

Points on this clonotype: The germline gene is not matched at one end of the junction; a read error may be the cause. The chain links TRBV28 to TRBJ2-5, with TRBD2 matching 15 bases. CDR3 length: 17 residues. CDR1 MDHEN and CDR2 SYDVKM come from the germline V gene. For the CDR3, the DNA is TGTGCCAGCAGCCGTAGAGGGACTAGCGGGAGGCAAGGGACCCAGTACTTC. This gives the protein CASSRRGTSGRQGTQYF.

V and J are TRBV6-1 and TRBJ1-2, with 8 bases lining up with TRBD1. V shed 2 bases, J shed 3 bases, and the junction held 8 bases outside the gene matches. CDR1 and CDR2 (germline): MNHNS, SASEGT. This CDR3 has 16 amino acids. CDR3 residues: CASSETTGGTHYGYTF. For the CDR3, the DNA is TGTGCCAGCAGTGAAACTACAGGGGGAACTCACTATGGCTACACCTTC.

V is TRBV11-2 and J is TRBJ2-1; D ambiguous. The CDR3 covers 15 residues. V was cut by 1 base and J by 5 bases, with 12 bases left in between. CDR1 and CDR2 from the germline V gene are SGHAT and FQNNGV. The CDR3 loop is CASSLGVGRDNEQFF. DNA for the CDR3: TGTGCCAGCAGCTTAGGGGTGGGTCGAGACAATGAGCAGTTCTTC.

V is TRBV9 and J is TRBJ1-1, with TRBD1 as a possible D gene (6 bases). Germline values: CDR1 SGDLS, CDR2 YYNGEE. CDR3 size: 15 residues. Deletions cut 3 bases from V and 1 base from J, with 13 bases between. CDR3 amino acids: CASSAGWGANTEAFF. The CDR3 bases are TGTGCCAGCAGCGCAGGATGGGGGGCGAACACTGAAGCTTTCTTT.

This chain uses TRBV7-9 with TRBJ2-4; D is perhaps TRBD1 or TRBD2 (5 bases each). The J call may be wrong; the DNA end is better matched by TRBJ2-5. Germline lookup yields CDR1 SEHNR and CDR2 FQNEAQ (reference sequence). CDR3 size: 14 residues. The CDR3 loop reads CASSLPGLGETQYF. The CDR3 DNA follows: TGTGCCAGCAGCCTACCGGGGCTCGGGGAGACCCAGTACTTC.

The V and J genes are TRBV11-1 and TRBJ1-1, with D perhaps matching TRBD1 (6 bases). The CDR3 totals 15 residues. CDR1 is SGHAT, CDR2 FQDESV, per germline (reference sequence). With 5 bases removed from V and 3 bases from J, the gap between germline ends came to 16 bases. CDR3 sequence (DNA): TGTGCCAGCAGCGCCTGGGGGGGGCAGGACACTGAAGCTTTCTTT. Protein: CASSAWGGQDTEAFF.

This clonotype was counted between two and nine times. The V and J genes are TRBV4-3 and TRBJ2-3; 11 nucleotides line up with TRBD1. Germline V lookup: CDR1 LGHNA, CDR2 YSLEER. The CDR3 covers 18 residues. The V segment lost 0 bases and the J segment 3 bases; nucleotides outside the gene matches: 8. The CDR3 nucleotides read TGCGCCAGCAGCCAAGATCCCGGGACAGGGGGTCGAACAGATACGCAGTATTTT. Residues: CASSQDPGTGGRTDTQYF.